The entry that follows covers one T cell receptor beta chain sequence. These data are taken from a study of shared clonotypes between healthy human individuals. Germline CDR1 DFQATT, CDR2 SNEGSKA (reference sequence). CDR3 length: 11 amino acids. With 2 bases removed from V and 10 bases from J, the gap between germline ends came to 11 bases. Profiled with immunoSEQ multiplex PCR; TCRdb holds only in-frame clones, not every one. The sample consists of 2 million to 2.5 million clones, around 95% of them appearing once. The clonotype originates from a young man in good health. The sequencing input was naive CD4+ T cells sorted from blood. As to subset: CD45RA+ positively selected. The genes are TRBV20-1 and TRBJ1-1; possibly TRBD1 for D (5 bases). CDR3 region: CSARFPGGAFF. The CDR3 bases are TGCAGTGCTAGATTCCCCGGGGGAGCTTTCTTT.